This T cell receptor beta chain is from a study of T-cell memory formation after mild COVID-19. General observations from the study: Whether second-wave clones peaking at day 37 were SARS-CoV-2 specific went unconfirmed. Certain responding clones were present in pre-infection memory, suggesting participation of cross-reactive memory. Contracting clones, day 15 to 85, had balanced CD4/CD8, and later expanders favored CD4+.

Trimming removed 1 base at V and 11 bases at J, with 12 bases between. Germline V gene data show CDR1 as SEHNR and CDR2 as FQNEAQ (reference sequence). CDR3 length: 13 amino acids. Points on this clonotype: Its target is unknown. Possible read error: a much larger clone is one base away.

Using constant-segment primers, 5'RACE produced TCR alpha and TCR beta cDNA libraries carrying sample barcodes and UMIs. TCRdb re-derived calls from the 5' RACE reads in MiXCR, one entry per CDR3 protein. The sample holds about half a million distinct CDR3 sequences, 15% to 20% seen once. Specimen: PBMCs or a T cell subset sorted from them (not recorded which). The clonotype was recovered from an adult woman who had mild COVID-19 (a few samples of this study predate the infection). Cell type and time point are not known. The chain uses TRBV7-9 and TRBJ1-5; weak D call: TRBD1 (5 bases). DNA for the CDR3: TGTGCCAGCAGCTTAGGACAGTCCCAGACCCAGCATTTT. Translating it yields CASSLGQSQTQHF.